The clone carrying this T cell receptor (beta chain) was picked up one time. The germline gives CDR1 KGHSH, CDR2 LQKENI. The V and J ends lost 3 bases and 2 bases, in that order; junction bases with no gene match: 4. The CDR3 spans 16 residues. Time point reported: baseline pretreatment blood. The treatment denotes: 15 Gy SBRT to primary tumor, nephrectomy 4 weeks later. This record comes from a study of radiation and T cells in renal cell carcinoma. The repertoire was sequenced with immunoSEQ multiplex PCR; TCRdb's copy has only in-frame clones and lacks some. The profile shows roughly 100,000 clones, 70% to 85% of them singletons.

V usage is TRBV18 and J usage is TRBJ2-7; 13 bases align to TRBD2. The sequence was collected from a man aged 60 to 69 with renal cell carcinoma. Sequenced here: blood, sampled from a patient whose treatment included radiotherapy and nephrectomy. The CDR3 bases are TGTGCCAGCTCACCCCGAACTAGCGGGAGGGCCTACGAGCAGTACTTC. Translating it yields CASSPRTSGRAYEQYF.